This T cell receptor (beta chain) was sequenced in a study of T cell repertoires in cytomegalovirus infection. Across the whole study: CMV epitopes used comprised recently identified HLA-C-restricted ones and well-studied HLA-B-restricted ones. Evidence of both CMV infection and a matching HLA type came from public TCR beta signatures. Study observations and caveats: Across the ex vivo response, the dominant clonotypes were HLA-C-restricted CMV-specific TCR beta clonotypes. Individuals carrying CMV plus the relevant HLA were identified by cumulative frequency of public TCR beta families.

TCRdb used MiXCR to reprocess the reads, holding one entry per CDR3 protein. Of roughly 34,000 distinct CDR3 sequences listed, over 50% are singletons. This CDR3 is built from 14 residues. Looked up from germline, CDR1 is MNHNS and CDR2 is SASEGT. With 7 bases clipped from V and 4 bases from J, the junction kept 9 bases outside the gene matches. To note about this clonotype: Its antigen is undetermined.

This specimen was CD8+ T cells from cultured PBMCs, taken from culture after CMV antigen stimulation. This clonotype was obtained from a human donor in good health (CMV status not recorded). Some clones in this sample may be carry-over from other donors' samples. This chain uses TRBV6-1 with TRBJ2-7; TRBD1 matches 8 bases. This CDR3 reads CASIPRTGMYEQYF. CDR3 coding DNA: TGTGCCAGCATCCCAAGGACAGGGATGTACGAGCAGTACTTC.